Each of the 7 T cell receptor beta chains below was sequenced from the same sample in a study of blood T cells in healthy people across ages. A second 7 to 11 cycle PCR used barcoded and J-beta primers. One entry per CDR3 protein, called by TCRdb with MiXCR from the 5' RACE reads. The repertoire holds 1.5 million to 2 million distinct CDR3 sequences, with around 50% as singletons. Sequenced material: blood. The receptors derive from a middle-aged woman in good health.

This sequence joins TRBV7-8 and TRBJ2-7; no reliable D call. The V and J ends lost 0 bases and 7 bases respectively, with 10 bases between them. Germline V gives CDR1 SGHVS, CDR2 FQNEAQ. CDR3 size: 13 residues. CDR3 residues: CASSLAPVGEQYF. CDR3 sequence (DNA): TGTGCCAGCAGCTTAGCCCCGGTGGGGGAGCAGTACTTC.

This sequence joins TRBV28 and TRBJ2-1; tentative D call: TRBD1 (8 bases). Germline V gene lookup returns CDR1 MDHEN and CDR2 SYDVKM. There are 17 residues in the CDR3. Trimming removed 3 bases at V and 13 bases at J, with 28 bases between. The CDR3 sequence: CASSFTGGGTPPAAQFF. The CDR3 DNA follows: TGTGCCAGCAGTTTCACAGGGGGAGGGACTCCCCCTGCCGCACAGTTCTTC.

The V and J genes are TRBV4-3 and TRBJ2-1; TRBD2 matches 11 bases. The germline gives CDR1 LGHNA, CDR2 YSLEER. The CDR3 is made up of 19 amino acids. Trimming took 0 bases from V and 4 from J; bases not matched to a gene: 11. In DNA, the CDR3 is TGCGCCAGCAGCCAAGAACTAGGGCAGGGACTAGCGGTATACAATGAGCAGTTCTTC. This sequence encodes CASSQELGQGLAVYNEQFF.

The rearrangement links TRBV7-2 to TRBJ2-3; D is possibly TRBD1 (5 bases). This CDR3 has 15 amino acids. Germline CDR1 and CDR2: SGHTA and FQGNSA. V lost 2 bases, J lost 4 bases, and 13 bases lay in between. CDR3 residues: CASSLTQGSSDTQYF. CDR3 in DNA: TGTGCCAGCAGCTTAACGCAGGGAAGTTCAGATACGCAGTATTTT.

This clonotype was counted between two and nine times. V and J are TRBV5-1 and TRBJ2-3, with 8 bases identical to TRBD1. The CDR3 is made up of 16 amino acids. The V and J ends lost 4 bases and 3 bases, in that order; junction bases with no gene match: 10. CDR1 SGHRS and CDR2 YFSETQ come from the germline V gene. Written as DNA, the CDR3 is TGCGCCAGCAGCCCGACGGACAGGGATCTAACAGATACGCAGTATTTT. This translates into CASSPTDRDLTDTQYF.

V gene TRBV3-1 combines with J gene TRBJ1-6, with unresolved D. Per germline, CDR1 LGHDT and CDR2 YNNKEL (reference sequence). V lost 0 bases and J 10 bases, leaving 7 bases between the germline ends. The CDR3 covers 13 residues. In DNA, the CDR3 is TGTGCCAGCAGCCAAGACTGGGCGTCACCCCTCCACTTT. It is translated as CASSQDWASPLHF.

This clonotype was seen more than once but under ten times. The V call is TRBV12-3 or TRBV12-4, the J call TRBJ2-5, with D perhaps TRBD1 (5 bases). Trimming pared 6 bases from V and 4 bases from J, leaving 15 bases between. CDR3 size: 14 residues. CDR3 protein: CASSRLARGETQYF. For the CDR3, the DNA is TGTGCCAGCAGCCGGCTGGCTAGGGGAGAGACCCAGTACTTC.